This T cell receptor beta chain comes out of a study of T cell responses to AZD1222 COVID-19 vaccine. General study findings and limits: Regions 160-218 and 743-854 held dominance among vaccine-associated CD4 TCRs, which spanned spike. Repertoires were collected only later (after the peak T cell response had occurred).

This clone has only one observation. Antigen specificity is unknown. The CDR3 spans 13 residues. Germline-derived CDR1 and CDR2 are MDHEN and SYDVKM. Trimming shortened V by 4 bases and J by 4 bases, and 10 bases separated the two germline ends. Only in-frame clones appear in the TCRdb table, and some are missing; sequencing was by immunoSEQ multiplex PCR. The sample holds about 130,000 clones; roughly 90% are singletons and the top ten take under 2%. Sequencing used peripheral blood, obtained on day 0 of AZD1222 vaccination. This clonotype was sampled from an adult in good health. This sequence joins TRBV28 and TRBJ1-2; D is ambiguous. The CDR3 region is CASSSPPGYGYTF. CDR3 DNA: TGTGCCAGCAGTTCCCCTCCTGGCTATGGCTACACCTTC.